A single sample is the source of the 12 T cell receptor beta chains below, sequenced in a study of CD8 T cells in Susac syndrome. When the RNA was reverse transcribed, random hexamers were used with an input of about 0.5 to 1 ug. One entry per CDR3 protein results from TCRdb running MiXCR on the immunoSEQ multiplex PCR reads. The data hold under 200,000 distinct CDR3 sequences, with 85% to 95% observed a single time. Sequencing used CD4+ T cells from PBMCs. These receptors all stem from a human donor in good health.

CDR3 bases: TGTGCCAGCAGTTTATTGGGCAGGGGGAATCAGCCCCAGCATTTT. This sequence encodes CASSLLGRGNQPQHF. The chain combines TRBV27 with TRBJ1-5, with TRBD1 identical over 7 bases. The CDR3 length is 15 residues. Germline V CDR1 and CDR2: MNHEY, SMNVEV (reference sequence). The V segment lost 1 base and the J segment 4 bases; nucleotides outside the gene matches: 4.

The chain links TRBV29-1 to TRBJ2-5; the match to TRBD2 covers 7 bases. This CDR3 contains 15 residues. Trimming at V came to 4 bases and at J to 2 bases, leaving 10 bases not matched to a gene. Germline V gene data show CDR1 as SQVTM and CDR2 as ANQGSEA. This CDR3 reads CSVALPRGGQETQYF. The CDR3 DNA reads TGCAGCGTTGCCCTGCCACGGGGAGGGCAAGAGACCCAGTACTTC.

The J gene is TRBJ1-1, the V gene TRBV4-1; TRBD1 is a possible D gene (5 bases). CDR3 length equals 12 residues. Between the trimmed V and J ends, which lost 0 bases and 7 bases, there was a span of 6 bases. The germline V gene has CDR1 MGHRA and CDR2 YSYEKL. The CDR3 DNA follows: TGCGCCAGCAGCCAAGATAGGGGTGAAGCTTTCTTT. Encoded protein: CASSQDRGEAFF.

Concerning this clonotype itself: The limits of the CDR3 on the DNA are not certain, so only TCRdb's listed CDR3 is given. The chain recombines TRBV5-6 with TRBJ2-7. The CDR3 is 14 residues long, ends included. Germline V gene sequence: CDR1 SGHDT, CDR2 YYEEEE. The CDR3 is CASSFFQVSYEQYF.

The gene calls are TRBV28 and TRBJ2-4; 9 bases agree with TRBD1. The junction had 21 bases not matched to a gene; V was cut back by 6 bases and J by 6 bases. CDR3 length: 19 residues. Germline V gene lookup returns CDR1 MDHEN and CDR2 SYDVKM. The DNA of the CDR3 is TGTGCCAGCAGCTCCACACCCGGGTTACAGGGGGCGCGAGGAAACATTCAGTACTTC. Translating gives CASSSTPGLQGARGNIQYF.

This sequence joins TRBV27 and TRBJ1-2; D might be TRBD1 (5 bases). Trimming cost V 4 bases and J 6 bases, with 12 bases left between them. Germline V gene lookup returns CDR1 MNHEY and CDR2 SMNVEV (reference sequence). The CDR3 extends over 13 amino acids. CDR3 sequence: CASSSDTRNGYTF. DNA for the CDR3: TGTGCCAGCAGTTCGGACACACGTAATGGCTACACCTTC.

The chain carries TRBV5-6 and TRBJ2-5; D uncertain. The V end lost 4 bases, the J end lost 6 bases, and 13 bases lay between the germline ends. Germline CDR1 is SGHDT and CDR2 is YYEEEE. The CDR3 sequence is 13 residues long. The CDR3 loop is CASSLWVTQTQYF. The CDR3 DNA is TGTGCCAGCAGCCTCTGGGTCACCCAGACCCAGTACTTC. Looking up the rest from reference TRBV5-6 and TRBJ2-5 gives the full variable domain: DAGVTQSPTHLIKTRGQQVTLRCSPKSGHDTVSWYQQALGQGPQFIFQYYEEEERQRGNFPDRFSGHQFPNYSSELNVNALLLGDSALYLCASSLWVTQTQYFGPGTRLLVL.

The rearrangement uses TRBV20-1 and TRBJ1-5; TRBD1 aligns across 7 bases. Per the germline V gene, CDR1 is DFQATT and CDR2 is SNEGSKA (reference sequence). The CDR3 contains 15 residues. The V and J ends lost 6 bases and 2 bases, in that order; junction bases with no gene match: 10. CDR3 loop: CSALQDRRRNQPQHF. The CDR3 nucleotides read TGCAGTGCGCTACAGGACAGGCGACGCAATCAGCCCCAGCATTTT.

The chain uses TRBV18 and TRBJ2-2, with 8 bases aligning to TRBD2. The germline V gene has CDR1 KGHSH and CDR2 LQKENI. The trim removed 2 bases at V and 3 bases at J, leaving 5 bases unmatched. The CDR3 sequence is 16 residues long. The CDR3 nucleotides are TGTGCCAGCTCACCAACGGGACTAGGGGACACCGGGGAGCTGTTTTTT. Translation: CASSPTGLGDTGELFF. Complete variable domain (other parts from reference TRBV18 and TRBJ2-2): NAGVMQNPRHLVRRRGQEARLRCSPMKGHSHVYWYRQLPEEGLKFMVYLQKENIIDESGMPKERFSAEFPKEGPSILRIQQVVRGDSAAYFCASSPTGLGDTGELFFGEGSRLTVL.

The chain carries TRBV28 and TRBJ2-2, with D possibly being TRBD1 or TRBD2 (5 bases each). The V and J ends lost 6 bases and 6 bases respectively, with 8 bases between them. The CDR3 sequence is 12 residues long. Germline V gene data show CDR1 as MDHEN and CDR2 as SYDVKM. The CDR3 DNA sequence: TGTGCCAGCAGGGGGGTAGCCGGGGAGCTGTTTTTT. It translates to CASRGVAGELFF.

The chain couples TRBV28 to TRBJ2-5; D ambiguous. The V end lost 1 base, the J end lost 9 bases, and 12 bases lay between the germline ends. This CDR3 spans 13 amino acids. The germline V gene has CDR1 MDHEN and CDR2 SYDVKM. The CDR3 bases are TGTGCCAGCAGTTTATCCCTCCTGGTAGCCCAGTACTTC. This codes for CASSLSLLVAQYF.

The rearrangement uses TRBV9 and TRBJ2-6; tentatively, D is TRBD1 (5 bases). The CDR3 spans 15 residues. Germline V gene lookup returns CDR1 SGDLS and CDR2 YYNGEE. Trimming shortened V by 2 bases and J by 0 bases, and 6 bases separated the two germline ends. The CDR3 loop is CASSVQGSGANVLTF. CDR3 DNA: TGTGCCAGCAGCGTCCAGGGCTCTGGGGCCAACGTCCTGACTTTC.